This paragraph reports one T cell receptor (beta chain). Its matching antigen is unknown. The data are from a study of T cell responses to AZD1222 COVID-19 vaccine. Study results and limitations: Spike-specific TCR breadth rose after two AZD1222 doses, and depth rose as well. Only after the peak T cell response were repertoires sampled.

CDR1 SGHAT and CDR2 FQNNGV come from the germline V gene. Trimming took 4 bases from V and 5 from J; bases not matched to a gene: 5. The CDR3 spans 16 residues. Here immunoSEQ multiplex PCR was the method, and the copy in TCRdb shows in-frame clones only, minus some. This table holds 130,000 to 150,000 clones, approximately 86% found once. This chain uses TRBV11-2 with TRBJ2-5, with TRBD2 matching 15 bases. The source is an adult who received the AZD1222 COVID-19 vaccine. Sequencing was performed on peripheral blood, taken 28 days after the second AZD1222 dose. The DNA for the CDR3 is TGTGCCAGCAGCTCTTGGACTAGCGGGAGGGCGGAGACCCAGTACTTC. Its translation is CASSSWTSGRAETQYF.